The clone carrying this T cell receptor (beta chain) was seen a few times. Germline-derived CDR1 and CDR2 are MNHEY and SVGAGI. V gave up 0 bases and J gave up 6 bases, with 9 bases separating them. The CDR3 contains 15 residues. This record belongs to a study of response to subunit inactivated influenza vaccine. Each CDR3 protein is one row after TCRdb ran MiXCR on the RT-PCR reads. The sample includes some 640,000 distinct CDR3 sequences, approximately 15% of them seen just once. The origin of this receptor is a man aged 50-60 years who received an inactivated influenza vaccine. This sequence joins TRBV6-5 and TRBJ1-6, with D possibly being TRBD1 (6 bases). The sequenced sample was PBMCs from blood, obtained 14 to 15 days before vaccination. The CDR3 loop is CASSYSRGFNSPLHF. The CDR3 bases are TGTGCCAGCAGTTACTCCAGGGGTTTTAATTCACCCCTCCACTTT.